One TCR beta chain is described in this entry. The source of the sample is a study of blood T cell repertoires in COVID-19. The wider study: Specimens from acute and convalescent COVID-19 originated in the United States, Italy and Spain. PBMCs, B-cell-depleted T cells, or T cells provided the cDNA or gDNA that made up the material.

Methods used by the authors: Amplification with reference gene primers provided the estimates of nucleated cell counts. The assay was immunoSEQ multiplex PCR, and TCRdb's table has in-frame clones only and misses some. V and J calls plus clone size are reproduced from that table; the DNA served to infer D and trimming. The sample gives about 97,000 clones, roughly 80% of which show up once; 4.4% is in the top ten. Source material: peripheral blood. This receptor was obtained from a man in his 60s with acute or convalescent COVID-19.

CDR3 sequence reads: CASSQDLPGNQETQYF. In nucleotides, the CDR3 is TGTGCCAGCAGCCAAGATCTTCCGGGTAACCAAGAGACCCAGTACTTC. This chain connects TRBV3-1 (or the pseudogene TRBV3-2) to TRBJ2-5; D not certain. This CDR3 has 16 amino acids. CDR1 and CDR2 from the germline V gene are LGHDT and YNNKEL (reference sequence). Trimming took 0 bases from V and 0 from J, leaving 11 bases between them.